Below, 9 T cell receptor beta chains from the same sample are listed, as sequenced in a study of vaccination effects on CD4 cells after COVID-19. Viral peptide pool expansion of antigen-specific CD4+ T cells preceded sequencing in the ViraFEST assay. A roughly ten-day culture period preceded the isolation of CD4+ T cells. Participants were given two doses of BNT162b2 or mRNA-1273 vaccine. The protocol was immunoSEQ multiplex PCR, while the TCRdb copy is restricted to in-frame clones and leaves out a portion. The sample carries about 72,000 clones, around 81% recorded once. No antigen has been assigned to these receptors. The sample was CD4+ T cells from PBMCs cultured with HCoV-229E spike peptides, taken after COVID-19 vaccination. The source is a human donor who received a COVID-19 vaccine.

The J gene is TRBJ2-2, the V gene TRBV28, with no clear D. This CDR3 comprises 13 residues. Germline assignment: CDR1 MDHEN and CDR2 SYDVKM. V was cut by 7 bases and J by 4 bases, with 10 bases left in between. This CDR3 reads CASTKPLTGELFF. In nucleotides, the CDR3 is TGTGCCAGCACCAAGCCCCTCACCGGGGAGCTGTTTTTT.

The chain recombines TRBV2 with TRBJ1-5; D is unresolved. The CDR3 totals 12 residues. Germline-derived CDR1 and CDR2 are SNHLY and FYNNEI. V lost 1 base and J lost 7, with 5 bases in between. The CDR3 DNA is TGTGCCAGCAGTGAAGACTCACAGCCCCAGCATTTT. Translation: CASSEDSQPQHF.

The chain has TRBV3-1 (or the pseudogene TRBV3-2) and TRBJ2-3; 9 bases are a match to TRBD2. V dropped 2 bases and J dropped 5; count of bases not matched to a gene: 20. The germline gives CDR1 LGHDT, CDR2 YNNKEL (reference sequence). The CDR3 loop spans 20 amino acids. CDR3 DNA: TGTGCCAGCAGCCAATATATTGGTAGCGGGGGCCGGGGAAAGAAAGATACGCAGTATTTT. Translated: CASSQYIGSGGRGKKDTQYF.

The chain recombines TRBV18 with TRBJ1-5; TRBD1 matches 10 bases. The length of the CDR3 is 16 residues. V gave up 3 bases and J gave up 6 bases; unmatched junction bases: 8. Germline CDR1 KGHSH, CDR2 LQKENI. The CDR3 nucleotides read TGTGCCAGCTCACCTGGGGACAGGGGCGATACTCAGCCCCAGCATTTT. Protein sequence: CASSPGDRGDTQPQHF.

This clone showed up just once. This rearrangement joins TRBV2 to TRBJ1-2; D remains unclear. This CDR3 is built from 11 residues. V gave up 8 bases and J gave up 2 bases, with 6 bases separating them. Germline values: CDR1 SNHLY, CDR2 FYNNEI. The CDR3 nucleotides are TGTGCCAGCCCGGGGAACTATGGCTACACCTTC. It specifies CASPGNYGYTF.

This clone appeared a few times. The CDR3 reads CASSQDRGYGYTF. As DNA, the CDR3 is TGTGCCAGCAGCCAGGACAGGGGCTATGGCTACACCTTC. The chain employs TRBV4-2 and TRBJ1-2; 9 nucleotides line up with TRBD1. The ends lost 3 bases at V and 4 bases at J; junction bases unmatched: 0. Germline CDR1 is LGHNA and CDR2 is YNFKEQ. This CDR3 region has 13 residues.

The gene calls are TRBV3-1 (or the pseudogene TRBV3-2) and TRBJ2-1, with TRBD2 matching 7 bases. The J segment lost 12 bases and the V segment lost 0 bases, leaving 2 bases of the junction unmatched. The CDR3 spans 12 residues. Per germline, CDR1 LGHDT and CDR2 YNNKEL (reference sequence). The CDR3 sequence: CASSQERGWQFF. CDR3 DNA: TGTGCCAGCAGCCAAGAGCGGGGGTGGCAGTTCTTC.

The chain uses TRBV4-1 and TRBJ2-1; TRBD2 aligns across 11 bases. CDR3 length: 21 amino acids. Germline-derived CDR1 and CDR2 are MGHRA and YSYEKL. V was pared by 3 bases and J by 0 bases, with 16 bases of the junction left unmatched. CDR3 in DNA: TGCGCCAGCAGCCACAACAAAGGGGGTAGCGGGGGGGCCTTCTCCTACAATGAGCAGTTCTTC. Residues: CASSHNKGGSGGAFSYNEQFF.

The genes are TRBV19 and TRBJ2-1; tentative D call: TRBD1 (8 bases). This CDR3 comprises 15 residues. The ends were cut back, 3 bases at V and 8 bases at J, with 17 bases in the middle. CDR1 is LNHDA and CDR2 is SQIVND in the germline V gene (reference sequence). CDR3 loop: CASSILTGGRDEQFF. In DNA form, the CDR3 reads TGTGCCAGTAGTATCCTCACAGGGGGGAGGGATGAGCAGTTCTTC.